The rows below give T cell receptor beta chains drawn from one sample of a study of shared clonotypes between healthy human individuals. Sequenced by immunoSEQ multiplex PCR; TCRdb stores in-frame clones only, minus some. The sample records about 2 million clones, 95% being singletons. What was sequenced was naive CD4+ T cells sorted from blood. Receptors originate from a man between 18 and 35 years old in good health. Both conserved end residues are part of each CDR3. Fields, in order: D gene, J gene, V gene, clone size, CDR3 DNA, CDR3 protein. A D gene is named only where the DNA matches it firmly. Clone size is shown for a subset of rows, as once, few, many or a class of expanded clone.

D: .
J: TRBJ1-2
V: TRBV19
size: few
DNA: TGTGCCAGTAGTATGCGACAGAACCTTAACTATGGCTACACCTTC
CDR3: CASSMRQNLNYGYTF

D: TRBD2
J: TRBJ2-7
V: TRBV30
size: .
DNA: TGTGCCTGGAGACTAGCGGGAGGTGGCGAGCAGTACTTC
CDR3: CAWRLAGGGEQYF

D: .
J: TRBJ2-1
V: TRBV11-2
size: .
DNA: TGTGCCAGCAGCTTAGGGACCCGATACAATGAGCAGTTCTTC
CDR3: CASSLGTRYNEQFF

D: TRBD1
J: TRBJ1-1
V: TRBV10-2
size: once
DNA: TGCGCCAGCAGTGACGGGACAGGGACTGAAGCTTTCTTT
CDR3: CASSDGTGTEAFF

D: TRBD2
J: TRBJ2-1
V: TRBV27
size: .
DNA: TGTGCCAGCACCTCGAGCGGGAGGGTAACTAATGAGCAGTTCTTC
CDR3: CASTSSGRVTNEQFF

D: TRBD2
J: TRBJ2-7
V: TRBV18
size: once
DNA: TGTGCCAGCTCACCGTACAGACTAGCGGGACAAGCCTACGAGCAGTACTTC
CDR3: CASSPYRLAGQAYEQYF

D: .
J: TRBJ2-2
V: TRBV6-1
size: .
DNA: TGTGCCAGCAGTTCCGACAGCGCGAACACCGGGGAGCTGTTTTTT
CDR3: CASSSDSANTGELFF

D: TRBD2
J: TRBJ2-3
V: TRBV5-1
size: .
DNA: TGCGCCAGCAGCATAACAGCGGGGACGGGAGATACGCAGTATTTT
CDR3: CASSITAGTGDTQYF

D: TRBD2
J: TRBJ2-4
V: TRBV5-1
size: .
DNA: TGCGCCAGCAGCATCATAGCGGGAACAGAAAACATTCAGTACTTC
CDR3: CASSIIAGTENIQYF

D: .
J: TRBJ2-5
V: TRBV7-8
size: .
DNA: TGTGCCAGCATCCGGCCCGGTTCTTGGCAAGAGACCCAGTACTTC
CDR3: CASIRPGSWQETQYF

D: TRBD2
J: TRBJ2-7
V: TRBV14
size: .
DNA: TGTGCCAGCAGCCCCCGACTAGCGGGAGGTGGGGAGCAGTACTTC
CDR3: CASSPRLAGGGEQYF

D: .
J: TRBJ1-1
V: TRBV5-1
size: .
DNA: TGCGCCAGCAGCTACGACGGAAACACTGAAGCTTTCTTT
CDR3: CASSYDGNTEAFF

D: TRBD2
J: TRBJ2-5
V: TRBV10-2
size: .
DNA: TGCGCCAGTAGCTTGACGGGGAGGGCCTCGGAGACCCAGTACTTC
CDR3: CASSLTGRASETQYF

D: .
J: TRBJ1-5
V: TRBV10-3
size: .
DNA: TGTGCCATCAGTGTAGGGGACAGCAATCAGCCCCAGCATTTT
CDR3: CAISVGDSNQPQHF

D: .
J: TRBJ2-1
V: TRBV9
size: once
DNA: TGTGCCAGCAGCCCCGACGTCTACAATGAGCAGTTCTTC
CDR3: CASSPDVYNEQFF

D: .
J: TRBJ1-2
V: TRBV10-1
size: .
DNA: TGCGCCAGCAGCGCCACTCAGGGTAATGGCTACACCTTC
CDR3: CASSATQGNGYTF

D: .
J: TRBJ2-5
V: TRBV4-1
size: once
DNA: TGCGCCAGCAGCCAAACCCGACAACAAGAGACCCAGTACTTC
CDR3: CASSQTRQQETQYF

D: TRBD1
J: TRBJ2-1
V: TRBV7-9
size: .
DNA: TGTGCCAGCAGCTCCGGACAGGGAGCCTACAATGAGCAGTTCTTC
CDR3: CASSSGQGAYNEQFF

D: .
J: TRBJ2-1
V: TRBV6-1
size: .
DNA: TGTGCCAGCAAAACCGGGCCAGGCATGAATGAGCAGTTCTTC
CDR3: CASKTGPGMNEQFF

D: .
J: TRBJ2-7
V: TRBV21-1
size: .
DNA: TGTGCCAGCAGCAAGCTAAGGACAGGGGGTCACGAGCAGTACTTC
CDR3: CASSKLRTGGHEQYF

D: TRBD2
J: TRBJ2-3
V: TRBV11-2
size: .
DNA: TGTGCCAGCAGCCTCAGAGGGCGGGGGGGTGAAGATACGCAGTATTTT
CDR3: CASSLRGRGGEDTQYF

D: .
J: TRBJ2-3
V: TRBV7-3
size: .
DNA: TGTGCCAGCAGCTTCGCCGGGGCCACAGATACGCAGTATTTT
CDR3: CASSFAGATDTQYF

D: .
J: TRBJ1-2
V: TRBV7-2
size: .
DNA: TGTGCCAGCAGCCCCAGGACAGCCTCTGAGGGCTACACCTTC
CDR3: CASSPRTASEGYTF

D: .
J: TRBJ1-2
V: TRBV7-9
size: once
DNA: TGTGCCAGCAGCAACCTAAATGGCTACACCTTC
CDR3: CASSNLNGYTF

D: .
J: TRBJ2-1
V: TRBV6-1
size: .
DNA: TGTGCCAGCAGTGGCCTCGGGGGGCATGAGCAGTTCTTC
CDR3: CASSGLGGHEQFF

D: .
J: TRBJ1-6
V: TRBV5-8
size: .
DNA: TGTGCCAGCAGCACGGGTCGGGGCAACTATAATTCACCCCTCCACTTT
CDR3: CASSTGRGNYNSPLHF

D: TRBD1
J: TRBJ1-5
V: TRBV6-6
size: .
DNA: TGTGCCAGCAGTCTCGGGACAGGGGGAGGCAATCAGCCCCAGCATTTT
CDR3: CASSLGTGGGNQPQHF